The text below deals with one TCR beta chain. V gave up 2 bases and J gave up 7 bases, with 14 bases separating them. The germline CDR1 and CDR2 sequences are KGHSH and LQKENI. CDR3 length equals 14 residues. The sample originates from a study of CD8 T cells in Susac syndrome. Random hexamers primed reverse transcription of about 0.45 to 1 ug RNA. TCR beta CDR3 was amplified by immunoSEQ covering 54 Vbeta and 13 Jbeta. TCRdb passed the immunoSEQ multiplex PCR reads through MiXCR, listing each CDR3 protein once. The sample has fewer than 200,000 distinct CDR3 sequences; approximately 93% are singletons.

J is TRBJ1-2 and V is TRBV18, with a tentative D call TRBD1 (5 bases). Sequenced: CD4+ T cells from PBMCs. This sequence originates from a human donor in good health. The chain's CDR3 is CASSPGDLIGGYTF. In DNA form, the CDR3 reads TGTGCCAGCTCACCAGGGGACCTCATAGGTGGCTACACCTTC.